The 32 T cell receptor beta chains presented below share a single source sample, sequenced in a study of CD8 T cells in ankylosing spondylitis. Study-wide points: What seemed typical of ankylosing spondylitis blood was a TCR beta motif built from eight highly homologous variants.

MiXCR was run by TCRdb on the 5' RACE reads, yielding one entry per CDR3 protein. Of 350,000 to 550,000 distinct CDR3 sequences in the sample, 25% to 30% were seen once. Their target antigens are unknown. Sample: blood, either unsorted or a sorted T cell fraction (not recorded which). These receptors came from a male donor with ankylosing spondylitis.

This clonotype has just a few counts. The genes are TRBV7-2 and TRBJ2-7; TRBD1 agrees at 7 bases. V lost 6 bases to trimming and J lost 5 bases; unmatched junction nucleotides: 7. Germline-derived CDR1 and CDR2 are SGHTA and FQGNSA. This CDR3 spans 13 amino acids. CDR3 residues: CASRTGVWDEQYF. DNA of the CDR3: TGTGCCAGCAGAACAGGGGTATGGGACGAGCAGTACTTC. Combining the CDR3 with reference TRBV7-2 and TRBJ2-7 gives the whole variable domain GAGVSQSPSNKVTEKGKDVELRCDPISGHTALYWYRQSLGQGLEFLIYFQGNSAPDKSGLPSDRFSAERTGGSVSTLTIQRTQQEDSAVYLCASRTGVWDEQYFGPGTRLTVT.

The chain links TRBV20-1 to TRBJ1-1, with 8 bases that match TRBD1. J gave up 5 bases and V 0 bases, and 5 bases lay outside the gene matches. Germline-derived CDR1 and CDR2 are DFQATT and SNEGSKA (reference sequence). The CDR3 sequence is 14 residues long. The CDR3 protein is CSARDQGAWTEAFF. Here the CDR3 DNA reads TGCAGTGCTAGAGATCAGGGGGCATGGACTGAAGCTTTCTTT.

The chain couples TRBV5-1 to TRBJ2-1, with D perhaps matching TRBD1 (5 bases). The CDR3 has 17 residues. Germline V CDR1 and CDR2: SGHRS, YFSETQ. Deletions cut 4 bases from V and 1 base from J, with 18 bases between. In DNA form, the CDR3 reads TGCGCCAGCAGCGCCGTAAAGGGGATGAGTTCCTACAATGAGCAGTTCTTC. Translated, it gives CASSAVKGMSSYNEQFF. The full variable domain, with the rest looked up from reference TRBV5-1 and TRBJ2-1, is KAGVTQTPRYLIKTRGQQVTLSCSPISGHRSVSWYQQTPGQGLQFLFEYFSETQRNKGNFPGRFSGRQFSNSRSEMNVSTLELGDSALYLCASSAVKGMSSYNEQFFGPGTRLTVL.

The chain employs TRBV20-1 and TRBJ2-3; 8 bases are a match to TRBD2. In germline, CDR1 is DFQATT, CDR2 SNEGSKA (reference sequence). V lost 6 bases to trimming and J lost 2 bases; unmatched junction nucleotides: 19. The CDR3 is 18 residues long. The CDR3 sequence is CSAGDTGLAGQYTDTQYF. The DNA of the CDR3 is TGCAGTGCCGGAGACACTGGTCTAGCGGGTCAATACACAGATACGCAGTATTTT.

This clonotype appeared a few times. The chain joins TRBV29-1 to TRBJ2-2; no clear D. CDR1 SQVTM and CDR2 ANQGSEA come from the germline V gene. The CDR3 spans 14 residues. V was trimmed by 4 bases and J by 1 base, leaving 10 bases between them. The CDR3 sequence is CSVGSPENTGELFF. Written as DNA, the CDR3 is TGCAGCGTTGGGTCCCCTGAGAACACCGGGGAGCTGTTTTTT.

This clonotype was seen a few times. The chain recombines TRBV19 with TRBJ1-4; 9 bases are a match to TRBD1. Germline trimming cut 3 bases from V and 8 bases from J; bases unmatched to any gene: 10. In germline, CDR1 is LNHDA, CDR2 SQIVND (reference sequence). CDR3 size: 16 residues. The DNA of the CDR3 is TGTGCCAGTAGTATCGGGACAGGGACTGTACCCGAAAAACTGTTTTTT. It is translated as CASSIGTGTVPEKLFF.

CDR3 amino acids: CASSRRGETQYF. The CDR3 DNA follows: TGTGCCAGCAGCCGGAGGGGAGAGACCCAGTACTTC. J is TRBJ2-5 and V is TRBV28; TRBD2 might be the D (6 bases). This CDR3 is 12 amino acids long. Trimming removed 6 bases at V and 4 bases at J, with 9 bases between. Germline values: CDR1 MDHEN, CDR2 SYDVKM.

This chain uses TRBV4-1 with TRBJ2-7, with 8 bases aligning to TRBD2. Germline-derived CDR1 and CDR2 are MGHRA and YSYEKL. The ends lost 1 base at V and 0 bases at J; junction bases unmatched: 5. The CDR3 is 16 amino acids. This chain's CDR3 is CASSQAFRGGSYEQYV. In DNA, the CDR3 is TGCGCCAGCAGCCAAGCCTTTCGGGGGGGCTCCTACGAGCAGTACGTC.

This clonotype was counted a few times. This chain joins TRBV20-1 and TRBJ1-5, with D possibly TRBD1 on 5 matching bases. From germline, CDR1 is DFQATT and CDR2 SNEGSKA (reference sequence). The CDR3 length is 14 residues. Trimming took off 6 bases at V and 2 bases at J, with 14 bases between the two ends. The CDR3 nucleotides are TGCAGTGCCAAGAGGGGTATCGGCAATCAGCCCCAGCATTTT. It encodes CSAKRGIGNQPQHF.

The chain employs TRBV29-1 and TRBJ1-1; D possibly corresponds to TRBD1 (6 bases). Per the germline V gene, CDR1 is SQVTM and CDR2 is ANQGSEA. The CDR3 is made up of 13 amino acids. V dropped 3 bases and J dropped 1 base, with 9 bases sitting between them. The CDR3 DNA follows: TGCAGCGTTGATAGGACAGCGAACACTGAAGCTTTCTTT. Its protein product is CSVDRTANTEAFF.

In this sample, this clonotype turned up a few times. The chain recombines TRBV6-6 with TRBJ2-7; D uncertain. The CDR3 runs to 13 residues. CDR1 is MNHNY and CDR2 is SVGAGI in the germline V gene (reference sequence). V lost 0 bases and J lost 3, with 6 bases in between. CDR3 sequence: CASSYSTNYEQYF. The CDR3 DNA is TGTGCCAGCAGTTACTCTACAAACTACGAGCAGTACTTC.

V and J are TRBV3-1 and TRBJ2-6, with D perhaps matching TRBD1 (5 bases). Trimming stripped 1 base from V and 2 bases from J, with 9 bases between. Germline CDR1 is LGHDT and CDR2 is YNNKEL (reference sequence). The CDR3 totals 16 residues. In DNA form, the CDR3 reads TGTGCCAGCAGCCAAGGGCTCAGGGCTGGGGCCAACGTCCTGACTTTC. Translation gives CASSQGLRAGANVLTF.

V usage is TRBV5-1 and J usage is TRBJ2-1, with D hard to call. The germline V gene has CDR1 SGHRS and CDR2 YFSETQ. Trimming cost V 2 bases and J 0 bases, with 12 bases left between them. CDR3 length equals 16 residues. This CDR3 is CASSFEAPTSYNEQFF. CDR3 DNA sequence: TGCGCCAGCAGCTTTGAGGCGCCTACCTCCTACAATGAGCAGTTCTTC.

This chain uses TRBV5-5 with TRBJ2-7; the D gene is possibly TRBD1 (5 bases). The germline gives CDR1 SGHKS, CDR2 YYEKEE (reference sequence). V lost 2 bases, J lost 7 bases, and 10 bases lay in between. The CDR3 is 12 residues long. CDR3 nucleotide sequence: TGTGCCAGCAGCTTACAGGTAGGGGAGCAGTACGTC. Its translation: CASSLQVGEQYV.

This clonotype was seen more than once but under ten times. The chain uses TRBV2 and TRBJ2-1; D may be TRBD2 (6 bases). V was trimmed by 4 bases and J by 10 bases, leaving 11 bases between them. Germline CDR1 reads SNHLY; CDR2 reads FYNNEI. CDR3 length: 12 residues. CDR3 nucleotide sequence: TGTGCCAGCAGTGGGGACTCGGCCGAGCAGTTCTTC. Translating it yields CASSGDSAEQFF.

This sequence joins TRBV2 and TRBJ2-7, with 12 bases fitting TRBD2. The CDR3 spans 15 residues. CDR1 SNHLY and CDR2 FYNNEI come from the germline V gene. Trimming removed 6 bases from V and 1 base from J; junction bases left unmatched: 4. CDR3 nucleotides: TGTGCCAGCAGAGCCGGGACTAGCGGGTCCTACGAGCAGTACTTC. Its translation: CASRAGTSGSYEQYF.

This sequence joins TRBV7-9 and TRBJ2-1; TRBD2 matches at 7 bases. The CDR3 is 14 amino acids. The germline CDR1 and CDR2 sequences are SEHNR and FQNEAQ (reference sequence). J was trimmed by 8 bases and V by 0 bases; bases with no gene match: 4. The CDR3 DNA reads TGTGCCAGCAGCTTAGCGAGGACTAGTGATGAGCAGTTCTTC. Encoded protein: CASSLARTSDEQFF.

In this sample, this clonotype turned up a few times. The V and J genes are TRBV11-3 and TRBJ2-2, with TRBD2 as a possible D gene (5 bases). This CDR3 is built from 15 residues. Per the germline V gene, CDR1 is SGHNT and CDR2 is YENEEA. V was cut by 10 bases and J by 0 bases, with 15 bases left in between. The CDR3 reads CATGIGNANTGELFF. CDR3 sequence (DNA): TGTGCCACCGGAATCGGGAATGCGAACACCGGGGAGCTGTTTTTT.

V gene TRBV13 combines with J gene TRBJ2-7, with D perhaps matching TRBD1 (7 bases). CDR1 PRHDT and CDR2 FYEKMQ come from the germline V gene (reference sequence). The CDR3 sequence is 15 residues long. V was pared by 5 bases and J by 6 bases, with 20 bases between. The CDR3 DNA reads TGTGCCAGCAGCGCGCGGGACAGACCATCTGGCGAGCAGTACTTC. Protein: CASSARDRPSGEQYF.

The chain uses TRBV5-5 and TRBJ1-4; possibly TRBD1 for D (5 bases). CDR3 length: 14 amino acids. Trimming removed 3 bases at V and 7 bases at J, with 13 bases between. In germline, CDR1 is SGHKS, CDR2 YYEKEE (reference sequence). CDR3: CASSSGTLSEKLFF. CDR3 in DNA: TGTGCCAGCAGCTCCGGGACTCTGAGTGAAAAACTGTTTTTT. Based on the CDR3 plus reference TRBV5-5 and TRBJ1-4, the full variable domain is DAGVTQSPTHLIKTRGQQVTLRCSPISGHKSVSWYQQVLGQGPQFIFQYYEKEERGRGNFPDRFSARQFPNYSSELNVNALLLGDSALYLCASSSGTLSEKLFFGSGTQLSVL.

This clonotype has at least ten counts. CDR3 in DNA: TGTGCCAGCAGCCAGGGTTCCAGACAGGTCGATGAGCAGTTCTTC. Translating it yields CASSQGSRQVDEQFF. This rearrangement joins TRBV3-1 to TRBJ2-1, with D perhaps matching TRBD1 (6 bases). Germline assignment: CDR1 LGHDT and CDR2 YNNKEL (reference sequence). The V gene lost 3 bases and the J gene lost 8 bases, with 17 bases spanning the gap. There are 15 residues in the CDR3.

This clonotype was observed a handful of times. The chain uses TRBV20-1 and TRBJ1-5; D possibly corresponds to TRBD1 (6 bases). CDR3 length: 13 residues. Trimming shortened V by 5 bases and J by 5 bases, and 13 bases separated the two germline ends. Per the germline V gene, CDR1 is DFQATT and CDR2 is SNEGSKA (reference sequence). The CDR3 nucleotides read TGCAGTGCTTCCGCGGGGGCGGATCAGCCCCAGCATTTT. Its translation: CSASAGADQPQHF.

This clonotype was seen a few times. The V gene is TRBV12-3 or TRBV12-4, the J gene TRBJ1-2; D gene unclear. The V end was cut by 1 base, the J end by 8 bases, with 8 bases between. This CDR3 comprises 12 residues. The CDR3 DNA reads TGTGCCAGCAGTTTAGGGACCCCGGGCTACACCTTC. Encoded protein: CASSLGTPGYTF.

CDR3 sequence: CASTAGTSGGEQFF. CDR3 in DNA: TGCGCCAGCACCGCGGGGACTTCCGGGGGGGAGCAGTTCTTC. The rearrangement links TRBV5-1 to TRBJ2-1, with 7 bases fitting TRBD2. Germline V gene data show CDR1 as SGHRS and CDR2 as YFSETQ. The J segment lost 10 bases and the V segment lost 6 bases, leaving 13 bases of the junction unmatched. There are 14 residues in the CDR3. Combining the CDR3 with reference TRBV5-1 and TRBJ2-1 gives the whole variable domain KAGVTQTPRYLIKTRGQQVTLSCSPISGHRSVSWYQQTPGQGLQFLFEYFSETQRNKGNFPGRFSGRQFSNSRSEMNVSTLELGDSALYLCASTAGTSGGEQFFGPGTRLTVL.

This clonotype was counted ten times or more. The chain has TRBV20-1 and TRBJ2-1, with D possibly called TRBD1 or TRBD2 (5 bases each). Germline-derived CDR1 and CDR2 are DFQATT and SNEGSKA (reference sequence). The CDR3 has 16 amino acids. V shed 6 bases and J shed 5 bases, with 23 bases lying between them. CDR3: CSATRMMGPGDNEQFF. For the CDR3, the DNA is TGCAGTGCCACGAGGATGATGGGACCCGGGGACAATGAGCAGTTCTTC.

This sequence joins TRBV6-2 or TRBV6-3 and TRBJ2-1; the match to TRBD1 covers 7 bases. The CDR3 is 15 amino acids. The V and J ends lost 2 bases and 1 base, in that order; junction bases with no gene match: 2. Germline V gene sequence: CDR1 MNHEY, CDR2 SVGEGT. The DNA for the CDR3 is TGTGCCAGCAGTTACCTGGACAGGTCCTACAATGAGCAGTTCTTC. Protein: CASSYLDRSYNEQFF.

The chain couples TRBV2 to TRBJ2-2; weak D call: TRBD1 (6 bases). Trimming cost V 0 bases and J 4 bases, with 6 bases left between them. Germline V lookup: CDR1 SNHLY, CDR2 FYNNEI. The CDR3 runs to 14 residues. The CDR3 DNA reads TGTGCCAGCAGTGAAGCGACAGGCACCGGGGAGCTGTTTTTT. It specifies CASSEATGTGELFF.

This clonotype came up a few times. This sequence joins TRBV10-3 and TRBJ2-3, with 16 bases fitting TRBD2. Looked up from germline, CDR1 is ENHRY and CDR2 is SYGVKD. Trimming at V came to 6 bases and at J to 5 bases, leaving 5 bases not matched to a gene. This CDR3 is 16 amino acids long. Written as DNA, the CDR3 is TGTGCCATCAGGGGGACTAGCGGGAGGGCCGGAGATACGCAGTATTTT. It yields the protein CAIRGTSGRAGDTQYF.

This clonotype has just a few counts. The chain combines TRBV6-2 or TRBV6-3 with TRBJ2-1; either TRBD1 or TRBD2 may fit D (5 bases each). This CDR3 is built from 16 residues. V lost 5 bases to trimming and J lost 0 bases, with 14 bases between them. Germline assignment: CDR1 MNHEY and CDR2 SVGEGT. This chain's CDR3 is CASSHAGTLSYNEQFF. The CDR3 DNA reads TGTGCCAGCAGTCATGCCGGGACCCTCTCCTACAATGAGCAGTTCTTC.

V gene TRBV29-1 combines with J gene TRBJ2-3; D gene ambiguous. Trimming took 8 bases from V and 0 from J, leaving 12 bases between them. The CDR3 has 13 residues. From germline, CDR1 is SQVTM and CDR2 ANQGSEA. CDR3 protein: CSHRVESTDTQYF. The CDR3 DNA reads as TGCAGCCACCGGGTGGAAAGCACAGATACGCAGTATTTT.

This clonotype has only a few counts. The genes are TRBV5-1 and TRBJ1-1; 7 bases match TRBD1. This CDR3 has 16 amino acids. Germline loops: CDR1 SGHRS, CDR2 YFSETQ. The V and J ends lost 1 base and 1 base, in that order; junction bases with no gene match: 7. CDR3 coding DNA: TGCGCCAGCAGCTTGCCAGGGGGGGGAGAGAACACTGAAGCTTTCTTT. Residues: CASSLPGGGENTEAFF.

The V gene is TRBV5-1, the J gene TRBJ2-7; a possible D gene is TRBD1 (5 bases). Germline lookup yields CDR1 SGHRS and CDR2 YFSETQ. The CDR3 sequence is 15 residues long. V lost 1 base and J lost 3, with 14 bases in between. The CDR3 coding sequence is TGCGCCAGCAGCTTGATCGTCAAAGGGGACTACGAGCAGTACTTC. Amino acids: CASSLIVKGDYEQYF.